Each of the 31 T cell receptor beta chains below was sequenced from the same sample in a study of blood T cell repertoires in COVID-19. TCRdb's copy holds only in-frame clones and misses some; the assay was immunoSEQ multiplex PCR. The sample holds about 210,000 clones; about 91% are singletons and the top ten take approximately 1.5%. The sequencing sample was made of peripheral blood. Every receptor here comes from a man aged 18 to 29 with active or convalescent COVID-19.

As regards this clone: Mismatch with germline at one junction end may stem from a read error. The J gene is TRBJ2-3, the V gene TRBV5-4; 10 nucleotides line up with TRBD2. CDR1 is SGHNT and CDR2 is YYREEE in the germline V gene (reference sequence). This CDR3 is 16 amino acids long. CDR3 sequence: CASSRPAGGSTDTQYF. The DNA of the CDR3 is TGTGCCAGCAGCCGCCCAGCGGGAGGGAGCACGGATACGCAGTATTTT. Variable domain in full (rest from reference TRBV5-4 and TRBJ2-3): ETGVTQSPTHLIKTRGQQVTLRCSSQSGHNTVSWYQQALGQGPQFIFQYYREEENGRGNFPPRFSGLQFPNYSSELNVNALELDDSALYLCASSRPAGGSTDTQYFGPGTRLTVL.

CDR3 sequence (DNA): TGTGCCAGTAGTCAGGACAGGGATTCCTACGAGCAGTACTTC. Amino acid sequence: CASSQDRDSYEQYF. The V call is TRBV19, the J call TRBJ2-7, with 8 bases that match TRBD1. The CDR3 is made up of 14 amino acids. Germline assignment: CDR1 LNHDA and CDR2 SQIVND (reference sequence). The V and J ends lost 5 bases and 1 base, in that order; junction bases with no gene match: 4.

The chain is built from TRBV11-2 and TRBJ2-7, with 13 bases aligning to TRBD2. Germline V lookup: CDR1 SGHAT, CDR2 FQNNGV. The junction had 8 bases not matched to a gene; V was cut back by 2 bases and J by 1 base. CDR3 length equals 18 residues. The DNA for the CDR3 is TGTGCCAGCAGCTTATTCGGACTAGCGGGAGTTTCGTCCTACGAGCAGTACTTC. Its translation: CASSLFGLAGVSSYEQYF. Complete variable domain (other parts from reference TRBV11-2 and TRBJ2-7): EAGVAQSPRYKIIEKRQSVAFWCNPISGHATLYWYQQILGQGPKLLIQFQNNGVVDDSQLPKDRFSAERLKGVDSTLKIQPAKLEDSAVYLCASSLFGLAGVSSYEQYFGPGTRLTVT.

The table lists this clone with a count of one. The V and J genes are TRBV5-5 and TRBJ1-1, with TRBD1 as a possible D gene (5 bases). The ends were cut back, 2 bases at V and 3 bases at J, with 11 bases in the middle. The CDR3 is made up of 14 amino acids. Germline CDR1 and CDR2: SGHKS and YYEKEE (reference sequence). The CDR3 coding sequence is TGTGCCAGCAGCTTCTCACAGGACCACACTGAAGCTTTCTTT. Its protein product is CASSFSQDHTEAFF.

The rearrangement uses TRBV11-2 and TRBJ1-2, with D possibly being TRBD1 (6 bases). The CDR3 runs to 15 residues. CDR1 and CDR2 from the germline V gene are SGHAT and FQNNGV. Trimming took off 3 bases at V and 5 bases at J, with 16 bases between the two ends. The CDR3 coding sequence is TGTGCCAGCAGCTTGACCCCCCGGACAGATTATGGCTACACCTTC. Encoded protein: CASSLTPRTDYGYTF.

The V call is TRBV27, the J call TRBJ1-1; D possibly corresponds to TRBD1 (6 bases). Trimming took 3 bases from V and 5 from J, leaving 10 bases between them. CDR3 length: 13 residues. Germline-derived CDR1 and CDR2 are MNHEY and SMNVEV (reference sequence). CDR3 in amino acids: CASSFLQGTEAFF. Here the CDR3 DNA reads TGTGCCAGCAGTTTCCTACAGGGAACTGAAGCTTTCTTT.

The chain couples TRBV7-3 to TRBJ2-1, with 9 bases lining up with TRBD2. Looked up from germline, CDR1 is SGHTA and CDR2 is FQGTGA. The ends lost 2 bases at V and 0 bases at J; junction bases unmatched: 8. There are 18 residues in the CDR3. The CDR3 nucleotides are TGTGCCAGCAGCTTACTTGCGGGAGGGCCTCCCTCCTACAATGAGCAGTTCTTC. It is translated as CASSLLAGGPPSYNEQFF.

The rearrangement links TRBV7-9 to TRBJ2-1, with 8 bases lining up with TRBD1. This CDR3 has 15 amino acids. The trim removed 5 bases at V and 4 bases at J, leaving 7 bases unmatched. Germline V lookup: CDR1 SEHNR, CDR2 FQNEAQ (reference sequence). The CDR3 sequence is CASSPPGQAYNEQFF. Written as DNA, the CDR3 is TGTGCCAGCAGCCCTCCGGGACAGGCTTACAATGAGCAGTTCTTC.

The J gene is TRBJ1-6, the V gene TRBV5-1; 9 nucleotides line up with TRBD1. Trimming took 5 bases from V and 5 from J; bases not matched to a gene: 5. Germline V lookup: CDR1 SGHRS, CDR2 YFSETQ. This CDR3 is built from 15 residues. The CDR3 region is CASREGTGNNSPLHF. Written as DNA, the CDR3 is TGCGCCAGCAGGGAAGGGACAGGGAATAATTCACCCCTCCACTTT.

V gene TRBV9 combines with J gene TRBJ2-7; D is possibly TRBD2 (6 bases). There are 16 residues in the CDR3. V dropped 2 bases and J dropped 0 bases, with 15 bases sitting between them. Germline V gene sequence: CDR1 SGDLS, CDR2 YYNGEE. CDR3 residues: CASSVTAVGGSYEQYF. The CDR3 coding sequence is TGTGCCAGCAGCGTGACAGCAGTGGGGGGCTCCTACGAGCAGTACTTC.

Only one count was recorded for this clone. The V call is TRBV6-5, the J call TRBJ2-2; the D gene is possibly TRBD2 (5 bases). CDR1 is MNHEY, CDR2 SVGAGI, per germline. CDR3 size: 15 residues. V gave up 0 bases and J gave up 16 bases, with 21 bases separating them. The chain's CDR3 is CASSYSSSVDYPPFF. As DNA, the CDR3 is TGTGCCAGCAGTTACTCGAGCAGTGTCGACTATCCCCCGTTTTTT.

CDR3 residues: CASSVGGRKDTQYF. In nucleotides, the CDR3 is TGTGCCAGCAGCGTAGGCGGGAGGAAGGATACGCAGTATTTT. The chain employs TRBV9 and TRBJ2-3; 8 bases agree with TRBD2. J lost 6 bases, V lost 0 bases, and 3 bases had no gene match. This CDR3 spans 14 amino acids. Germline CDR1 reads SGDLS; CDR2 reads YYNGEE.

The chain links TRBV19 to TRBJ1-1; tentatively, D is TRBD1 (6 bases). CDR3 size: 14 residues. Germline V gene data show CDR1 as LNHDA and CDR2 as SQIVND (reference sequence). V was shortened by 4 bases and J by 8 bases, with 17 bases between the two germline ends. In DNA form, the CDR3 reads TGTGCCAGTAGTACCGGGACAAGTATAACCGAAGCTTTCTTT. This sequence encodes CASSTGTSITEAFF.

The chain carries TRBV5-1 and TRBJ2-7, with 7 positions matching TRBD2. This CDR3 is built from 16 residues. Germline V gene sequence: CDR1 SGHRS, CDR2 YFSETQ. The junction had 12 bases not matched to a gene; V was cut back by 0 bases and J by 6 bases. The CDR3 DNA reads as TGCGCCAGCAGCTTGGCCCCCGGCGGCGGGAGAAGCGAGCAGTACTTC. Protein sequence: CASSLAPGGGRSEQYF.

The genes are TRBV7-3 and TRBJ2-5; D not resolved. Germline loops: CDR1 SGHTA, CDR2 FQGTGA. Trimming removed 2 bases at V and 1 base at J, with 5 bases between. The CDR3 runs 13 residues. The CDR3: CASSLGIQETQYF. For the CDR3, the DNA is TGTGCCAGCAGCTTAGGCATCCAAGAGACCCAGTACTTC.

The rearrangement links TRBV5-1 to TRBJ1-5; TRBD1 aligns across 9 bases. J lost 1 base, V lost 4 bases, and 9 bases had no gene match. Germline values: CDR1 SGHRS, CDR2 YFSETQ. The CDR3 has 17 amino acids. The CDR3 region is CASSGTGGGPSNQPQHF. CDR3 nucleotide sequence: TGCGCCAGCAGCGGTACAGGGGGCGGGCCGAGCAATCAGCCCCAGCATTTT.

The rearrangement joins TRBV5-1 to TRBJ2-3; no firm D call. CDR1 SGHRS and CDR2 YFSETQ come from the germline V gene. V was shortened by 2 bases and J by 2 bases, with 3 bases between the two germline ends. CDR3 size: 12 residues. CDR3 sequence: CASSLHTDTQYF. CDR3 sequence (DNA): TGCGCCAGCAGCTTACACACAGATACGCAGTATTTT.

The chain uses TRBV15 and TRBJ2-1, with D possibly being TRBD2 (6 bases). Germline assignment: CDR1 LNHNV and CDR2 YYDKDF (reference sequence). CDR3 size: 18 residues. V lost 0 bases and J 3 bases, leaving 18 bases between the germline ends. The CDR3 DNA sequence: TGTGCCACCAGCAGAGAGAGACCGGGACTCGGTCGCTACAATGAGCAGTTCTTC. Translating it yields CATSRERPGLGRYNEQFF.

This chain links TRBV27 with TRBJ2-5; TRBD1 agrees at 7 bases. J was trimmed by 6 bases and V by 8 bases; bases with no gene match: 12. Germline-derived CDR1 and CDR2 are MNHEY and SMNVEV (reference sequence). This CDR3 has 14 amino acids. The CDR3 DNA is TGTGCCAGCGGGTCGGGACAGAGGTCGAAGACCCAGTACTTC. Translation: CASGSGQRSKTQYF.

The chain carries TRBV6-2 or TRBV6-3 and TRBJ2-5; tentatively, D is TRBD2 (5 bases). Germline V gene sequence: CDR1 MNHEY, CDR2 SVGEGT. The CDR3 runs to 16 residues. V was cut by 4 bases and J by 2 bases, with 17 bases left in between. CDR3 region: CASSSFPARGQETQYF. CDR3 nucleotide sequence: TGTGCCAGCAGTTCTTTCCCAGCTCGGGGACAAGAGACCCAGTACTTC.

This clone has just one count. The chain has TRBV5-5 and TRBJ1-2; D is uncertain. This CDR3 contains 16 residues. The germline V gene encodes CDR1 SGHKS and CDR2 YYEKEE (reference sequence). Trimming took off 0 bases at V and 2 bases at J, with 14 bases between the two ends. The CDR3 DNA sequence: TGTGCCAGCAGCTTGGACGCGGGTCCCCTCAACTATGGCTACACCTTC. Its translation: CASSLDAGPLNYGYTF.

CDR3: CASSLDSGVTGTDTQYF. The CDR3 DNA is TGTGCCAGCAGCTTGGATAGCGGGGTCACGGGTACAGATACGCAGTATTTT. The chain has TRBV5-4 and TRBJ2-3, with TRBD2 matching 8 bases. V was clipped by 0 bases and J by 3 bases; unmatched bases: 9. CDR1 is SGHNT and CDR2 is YYREEE in the germline V gene (reference sequence). This CDR3 is 17 amino acids long.

CDR3 region: CASSYKTGYPWYEQYF. CDR3 nucleotides: TGTGCCAGCAGTTACAAGACAGGGTACCCATGGTACGAGCAGTACTTC. The chain employs TRBV6-5 and TRBJ2-7, with 7 bases matching TRBD1. This CDR3 is 16 amino acids long. CDR1 MNHEY and CDR2 SVGAGI come from the germline V gene. After removal of 2 bases from V and 4 bases from J, the junction contained 11 bases not matched to a gene.

This rearrangement joins TRBV27 to TRBJ1-2; D is undetermined. The CDR3 extends over 15 amino acids. Deletions cut 6 bases from V and 4 bases from J, with 18 bases between. Germline-derived CDR1 and CDR2 are MNHEY and SMNVEV (reference sequence). The CDR3, as DNA: TGTGCCAGCAGACTTGGTACGGACTCGGGCTATGGCTACACCTTC. It encodes CASRLGTDSGYGYTF.

CDR3 loop: CASSLDRTHGYTF. The CDR3 DNA follows: TGTGCCAGCAGCCTCGACAGGACGCATGGCTACACCTTC. This chain uses TRBV12-3 or TRBV12-4 with TRBJ1-2; D might be TRBD1 (6 bases). Between the trimmed V and J ends, which lost 6 bases and 6 bases, there was a span of 14 bases. This CDR3 is 13 amino acids long.

The J gene is TRBJ2-7, the V gene TRBV3-1 (or the pseudogene TRBV3-2), with 12 bases aligning to TRBD2. V shed 5 bases and J 3 bases; nucleotides not matched to a gene: 5. CDR1 is LGHDT and CDR2 is YNNKEL in the germline V gene (reference sequence). The CDR3 has 15 residues. Here the CDR3 reads CASSDLAGGVYEQYF. The CDR3 DNA sequence: TGTGCCAGCAGCGATCTAGCGGGGGGGGTCTACGAGCAGTACTTC.

The J gene is TRBJ2-7, the V gene TRBV6-2 or TRBV6-3; 8 nucleotides align to TRBD2. V shed 4 bases and J 4 bases; nucleotides not matched to a gene: 9. This CDR3 has 15 amino acids. Germline lookup yields CDR1 MNHEY and CDR2 SVGEGT. The CDR3 DNA follows: TGTGCCAGCAGTTCTACTAGCGGAGTTGGGTACGAGCAGTACTTC. It yields the protein CASSSTSGVGYEQYF.

The rearrangement links TRBV19 to TRBJ1-1; D unclear. V was clipped by 2 bases and J by 1 base, with 14 bases between them. The CDR3 length is 16 residues. Germline values: CDR1 LNHDA, CDR2 SQIVND (reference sequence). The CDR3 region has the DNA TGTGCCAGTAGTATATCGGACCGGAGGCGGAACACTGAAGCTTTCTTT. Translated: CASSISDRRRNTEAFF.

The J gene is TRBJ1-5, the V gene TRBV2, with D possibly TRBD1 on 5 matching bases. V shed 3 bases and J shed 6 bases, with 9 bases lying between them. Germline CDR1 SNHLY, CDR2 FYNNEI. The CDR3 contains 13 residues. This chain's CDR3 is CASSDRVGQPQHF. In DNA, the CDR3 is TGTGCCAGCAGTGACAGGGTGGGTCAGCCCCAGCATTTT.

This clone has just one count. The J gene is TRBJ2-1, the V gene TRBV2; D unclear. This CDR3 contains 12 residues. Deletions cut 7 bases from V and 9 bases from J, with 13 bases between. Germline V gene sequence: CDR1 SNHLY, CDR2 FYNNEI. Here the CDR3 reads CASTSPPSEQFF. CDR3 DNA sequence: TGTGCCAGCACGTCGCCGCCCAGTGAGCAGTTCTTC.

This chain links TRBV30 with TRBJ1-4; 8 bases map to TRBD1. Germline V gene data show CDR1 as GTSNPN and CDR2 as SVGIG (reference sequence). With V trimmed by 4 bases and J by 3 bases, 13 bases remained unmatched. This CDR3 has 17 amino acids. The CDR3: CAWTLGGTGVSNEKLFF. As DNA, the CDR3 is TGTGCCTGGACCCTTGGAGGGACAGGAGTCTCTAATGAAAAACTGTTTTTT.